One sample yielded the 7 T cell receptor beta chains listed below, sequenced in a study of CD8+ T cells in alopecia areata (dated by TCRdb to between 2017 and 2018). Library construction relied on the immunoSEQ multiplex PCR assay. RNA was extracted from all samples and reverse transcribed into cDNA as template for TCR sequencing. The table was pulled from immuneACCESS by TCRdb, which kept in-frame rearrangements only. Such tables lose some clones; where checked, under half of the loss comes from unresolved V genes, and the rest has no known cause. Across this sample there are around 270,000 clones, with roughly 50% seen only once. Over 1.5% of the sample is held by the ten biggest clonotypes. The label giving this sample's time point can be read as: roughly 26 weeks on oral tofacitinib. Reading the label with the study, this specimen's treatment or condition is: oral pan-JAK inhibitor, 5-10 mg twice daily.

Sequenced here: CD4+ T cells sorted from blood, sampled at week 24, from a patient treated with tofacitinib. These receptor sequences come from a human donor with alopecia areata.

The rearrangement joins TRBV7-9 to TRBJ1-1; D not resolved. In germline, CDR1 is SEHNR, CDR2 FQNEAQ (reference sequence). The CDR3 runs to 14 residues. The V end lost 1 base, the J end lost 5 bases, and 11 bases lay between the germline ends. The CDR3 loop reads CASSLESRPTEAFF. The CDR3 coding sequence is TGTGCCAGCAGCTTAGAATCCAGACCGACTGAAGCTTTCTTT.

This clone has more than one count but fewer than ten. The J gene is TRBJ1-5, the V gene TRBV15; tentative D call: TRBD1 (5 bases). CDR1 and CDR2 from the germline V gene are LNHNV and YYDKDF (reference sequence). The V end lost 7 bases, the J end lost 7 bases, and 11 bases lay between the germline ends. This CDR3 region has 12 residues. CDR3 sequence: CATTTGDQPQHF. In nucleotides, the CDR3 is TGTGCCACCACCACAGGTGACCAGCCCCAGCATTTT. Variable domain in full (rest from reference TRBV15 and TRBJ1-5): DAMVIQNPRYQVTQFGKPVTLSCSQTLNHNVMYWYQQKSSQAPKLLFHYYDKDFNNEADTPDNFQSRRPNTSFCFLDIRSPGLGDTAMYLCATTTGDQPQHFGDGTRLSIL.

The sample holds a few counts of this clone. The chain recombines TRBV19 with TRBJ2-3; D may correspond to TRBD1 or TRBD2 (5 bases each). Germline lookup yields CDR1 LNHDA and CDR2 SQIVND (reference sequence). Trimming took off 3 bases at V and 4 bases at J, with 20 bases between the two ends. This CDR3 is built from 17 residues. The DNA for the CDR3 is TGTGCCAGTAGTATGGGCCCGTGGGGGAAAGACTCAGATACGCAGTATTTT. It encodes CASSMGPWGKDSDTQYF. The full variable domain, in which reference TRBV19 and TRBJ2-3 provide the parts outside the CDR3, is DGGITQSPKYLFRKEGQNVTLSCEQNLNHDAMYWYRQDPGQGLRLIYYSQIVNDFQKGDIAEGYSVSREKKESFPLTVTSAQKNPTAFYLCASSMGPWGKDSDTQYFGPGTRLTVL.

The rearrangement links TRBV29-1 to TRBJ2-7, with D possibly being TRBD1 or TRBD2 (6 bases each). The germline CDR1 and CDR2 sequences are SQVTM and ANQGSEA. Trimming removed 4 bases at V and 2 bases at J, with 12 bases between. This CDR3 has 13 residues. The CDR3 DNA reads TGCAGCGTTGGGGGGGCGGGGCCCTACGAGCAGTACTTC. It encodes CSVGGAGPYEQYF.

The chain has TRBV7-2 and TRBJ2-5, with D perhaps TRBD2 (5 bases). Germline CDR1 SGHTA, CDR2 FQGNSA. The CDR3 sequence is 15 residues long. With 5 bases removed from V and 0 bases from J, the gap between germline ends came to 13 bases. CDR3: CASSLTGSYQETQYF. The CDR3 coding sequence is TGTGCCAGCAGCCTAACGGGGTCGTACCAAGAGACCCAGTACTTC.

The chain has TRBV7-9 and TRBJ1-6; D uncertain. The germline CDR1 and CDR2 sequences are SEHNR and FQNEAQ (reference sequence). Deletions cut 2 bases from V and 7 bases from J, with 15 bases between. The CDR3 covers 16 residues. In nucleotides, the CDR3 is TGTGCCAGCAGCTTAATTGGCAGAAGAGGCAATTCACCCCTCCACTTT. Its protein product is CASSLIGRRGNSPLHF.

The gene calls are TRBV5-1 and TRBJ2-2; 7 bases align to TRBD1. After removal of 4 bases from V and 1 base from J, the junction contained 4 bases not matched to a gene. This CDR3 is 15 amino acids long. Germline V gene lookup returns CDR1 SGHRS and CDR2 YFSETQ. The CDR3 protein is CASSPGTENTGELFF. The CDR3 DNA sequence: TGCGCCAGCAGCCCCGGGACAGAGAACACCGGGGAGCTGTTTTTT.